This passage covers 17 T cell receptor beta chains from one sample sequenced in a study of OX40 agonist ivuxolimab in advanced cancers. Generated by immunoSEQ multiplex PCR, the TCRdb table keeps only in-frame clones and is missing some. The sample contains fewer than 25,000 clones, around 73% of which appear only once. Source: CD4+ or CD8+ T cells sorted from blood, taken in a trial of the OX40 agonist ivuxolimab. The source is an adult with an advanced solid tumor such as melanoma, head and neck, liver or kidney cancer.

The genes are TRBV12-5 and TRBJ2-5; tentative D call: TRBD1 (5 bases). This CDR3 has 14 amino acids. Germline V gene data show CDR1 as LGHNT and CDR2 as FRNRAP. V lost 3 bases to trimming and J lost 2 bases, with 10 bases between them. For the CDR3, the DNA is TGTGCTAGTGGTTTAGGCAGGGATCAAGAGACCCAGTACTTC. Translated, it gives CASGLGRDQETQYF.

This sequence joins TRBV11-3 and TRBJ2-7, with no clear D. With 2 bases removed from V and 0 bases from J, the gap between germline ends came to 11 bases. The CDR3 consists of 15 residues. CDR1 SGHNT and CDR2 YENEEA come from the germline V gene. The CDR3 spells CASSLLPGTSYEQYF. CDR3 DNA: TGTGCCAGCAGCTTACTACCCGGCACCTCCTACGAGCAGTACTTC.

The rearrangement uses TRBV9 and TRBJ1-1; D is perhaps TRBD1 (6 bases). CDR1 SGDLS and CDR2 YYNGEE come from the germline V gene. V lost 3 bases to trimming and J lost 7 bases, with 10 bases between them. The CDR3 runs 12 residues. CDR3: CASSADSHEAFF. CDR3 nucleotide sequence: TGTGCCAGCAGCGCGGACAGCCATGAAGCTTTCTTT.

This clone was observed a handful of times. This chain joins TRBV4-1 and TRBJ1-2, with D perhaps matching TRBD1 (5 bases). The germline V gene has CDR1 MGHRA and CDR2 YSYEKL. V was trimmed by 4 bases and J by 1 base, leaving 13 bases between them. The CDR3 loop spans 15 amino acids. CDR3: CASSLLLGDNYGYTF. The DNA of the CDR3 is TGCGCCAGCAGCCTCCTCCTGGGGGATAACTATGGCTACACCTTC.

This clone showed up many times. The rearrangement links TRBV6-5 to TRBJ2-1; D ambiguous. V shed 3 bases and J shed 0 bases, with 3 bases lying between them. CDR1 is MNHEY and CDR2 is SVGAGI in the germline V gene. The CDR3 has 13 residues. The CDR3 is CASSYYSYNEQFF. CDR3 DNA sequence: TGTGCCAGCAGTTATTACTCCTACAATGAGCAGTTCTTC.

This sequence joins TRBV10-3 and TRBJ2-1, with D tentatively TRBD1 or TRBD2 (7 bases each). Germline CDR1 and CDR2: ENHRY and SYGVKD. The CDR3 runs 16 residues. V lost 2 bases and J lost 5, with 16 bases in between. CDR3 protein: CAISEARAGGDNEQFF. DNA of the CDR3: TGTGCCATCAGTGAGGCGCGGGCAGGGGGGGACAATGAGCAGTTCTTC.

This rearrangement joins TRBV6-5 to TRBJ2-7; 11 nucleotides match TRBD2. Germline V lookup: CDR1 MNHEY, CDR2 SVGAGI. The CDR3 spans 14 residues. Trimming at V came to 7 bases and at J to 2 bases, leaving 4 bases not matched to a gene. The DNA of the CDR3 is TGTGCCAGCACCGGGACTAGCGGTCCCTACGAGCAGTACTTC. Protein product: CASTGTSGPYEQYF.

CDR3 sequence: CASSIGPSYEQYF. The DNA of the CDR3 is TGTGCCAGTAGTATAGGTCCTTCCTACGAGCAGTACTTC. V gene TRBV19 combines with J gene TRBJ2-7, with unresolved D. Germline V gene sequence: CDR1 LNHDA, CDR2 SQIVND (reference sequence). This CDR3 has 13 residues. The V and J ends lost 1 base and 1 base respectively, with 5 bases between them.

In DNA form, the CDR3 reads TGTGCTAGTGGTTTGGGGGCCGGGACTGAAGCTTTCTTT. This codes for CASGLGAGTEAFF. V gene TRBV12-5 combines with J gene TRBJ1-1; D not certain. The CDR3 is 13 amino acids. Per the germline V gene, CDR1 is LGHNT and CDR2 is FRNRAP. Trimming pared 1 base from V and 5 bases from J, leaving 8 bases between.

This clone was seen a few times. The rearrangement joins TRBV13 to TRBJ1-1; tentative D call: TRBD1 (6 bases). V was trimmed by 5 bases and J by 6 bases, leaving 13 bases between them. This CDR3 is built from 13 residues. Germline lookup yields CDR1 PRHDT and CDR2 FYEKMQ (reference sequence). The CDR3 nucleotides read TGTGCCAGCAGCCGGGAACAGGGAGCTGAAGCTTTCTTT. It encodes CASSREQGAEAFF.

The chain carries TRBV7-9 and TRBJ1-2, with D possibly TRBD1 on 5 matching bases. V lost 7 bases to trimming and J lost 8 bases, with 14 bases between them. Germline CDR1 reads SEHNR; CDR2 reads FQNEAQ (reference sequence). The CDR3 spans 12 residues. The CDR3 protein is CASIPPGGGYTF. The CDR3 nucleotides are TGTGCCAGCATCCCCCCCGGGGGAGGCTACACCTTC.

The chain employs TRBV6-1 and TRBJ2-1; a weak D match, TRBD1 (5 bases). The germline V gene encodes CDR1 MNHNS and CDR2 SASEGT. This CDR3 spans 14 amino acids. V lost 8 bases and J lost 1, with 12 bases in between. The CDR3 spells CASLGVRSYNEQFF. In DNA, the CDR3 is TGTGCCAGCTTAGGGGTGAGGTCCTACAATGAGCAGTTCTTC.

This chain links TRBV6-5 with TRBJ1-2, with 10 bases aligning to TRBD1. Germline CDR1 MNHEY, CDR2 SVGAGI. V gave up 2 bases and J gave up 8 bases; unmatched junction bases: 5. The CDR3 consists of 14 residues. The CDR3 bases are TGTGCCAGCAGTTACGGGACAGGGGTGAGGGGCTACACCTTC. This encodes CASSYGTGVRGYTF.

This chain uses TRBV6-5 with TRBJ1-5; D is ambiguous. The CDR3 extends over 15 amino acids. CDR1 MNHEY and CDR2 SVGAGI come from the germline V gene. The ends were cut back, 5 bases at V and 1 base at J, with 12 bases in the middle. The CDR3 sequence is CASSITQTSNQPQHF. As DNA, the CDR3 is TGTGCCAGCAGTATAACGCAAACCAGCAATCAGCCCCAGCATTTT.

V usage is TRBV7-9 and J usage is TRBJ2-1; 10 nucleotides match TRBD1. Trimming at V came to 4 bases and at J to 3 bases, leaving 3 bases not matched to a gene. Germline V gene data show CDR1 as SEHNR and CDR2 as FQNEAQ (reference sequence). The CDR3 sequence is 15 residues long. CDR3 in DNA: TGTGCCAGCAGCTCCGGGACAGGGGTCTACAATGAGCAGTTCTTC. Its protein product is CASSSGTGVYNEQFF.

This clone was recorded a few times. CDR3 loop: CASSVDPSSGGVYEQYF. DNA of the CDR3: TGTGCCAGCAGCGTAGACCCCTCTAGCGGGGGGGTCTACGAGCAGTACTTC. The chain combines TRBV9 with TRBJ2-7, with TRBD2 matching 12 bases. Germline CDR1 and CDR2: SGDLS and YYNGEE. CDR3 length: 17 residues. Losses at the gene ends were 0 bases for V and 3 bases for J; bases not matched to a gene: 7.

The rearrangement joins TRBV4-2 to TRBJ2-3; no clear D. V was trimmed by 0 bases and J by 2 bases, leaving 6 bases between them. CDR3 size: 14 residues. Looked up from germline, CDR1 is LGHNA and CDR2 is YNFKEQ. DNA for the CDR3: TGTGCCAGCAGCCAAGATGACGACACAGATACGCAGTATTTT. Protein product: CASSQDDDTDTQYF.